The 14 T cell receptor beta chains below come from one sample, sequenced in a study of T cell responses to AZD1222 COVID-19 vaccine. Measured with immunoSEQ multiplex PCR; TCRdb has only the in-frame clones, and not every one. The table records more than 90,000 clones, 86% of them present only once. Sequences were derived from peripheral blood, sampled on day 0 of AZD1222 vaccination. These receptors all come from an adult in good health.

The chain has TRBV27 and TRBJ2-7; no clear D gene. This CDR3 has 13 residues. V dropped 3 bases and J dropped 6 bases, with 12 bases sitting between them. Germline-derived CDR1 and CDR2 are MNHEY and SMNVEV (reference sequence). The DNA of the CDR3 is TGTGCCAGCAGTTTTACGAGTCTAGGCGAGCAGTACTTC. As protein: CASSFTSLGEQYF.

The J gene is TRBJ2-5, the V gene TRBV20-1; D gene unclear. Looked up from germline, CDR1 is DFQATT and CDR2 is SNEGSKA (reference sequence). The CDR3 sequence is 11 residues long. V was clipped by 1 base and J by 4 bases, with 4 bases between them. The CDR3 is CSARARETQYF. CDR3 nucleotides: TGCAGTGCTAGAGCCCGAGAGACCCAGTACTTC.

J is TRBJ1-1 and V is TRBV28, with TRBD1 matching over 8 bases. V lost 5 bases to trimming and J lost 5 bases; unmatched junction nucleotides: 7. Germline loops: CDR1 MDHEN, CDR2 SYDVKM. The CDR3 sequence is 14 residues long. This CDR3 is CASSKRQGWTEAFF. CDR3 sequence (DNA): TGTGCCAGCAGTAAGAGACAGGGGTGGACTGAAGCTTTCTTT.

This chain links TRBV30 with TRBJ2-1; no firm D call. CDR1 and CDR2 from the germline V gene are GTSNPN and SVGIG (reference sequence). This CDR3 contains 12 residues. V was shortened by 0 bases and J by 9 bases, with 9 bases between the two germline ends. CDR3 sequence (DNA): TGTGCCTGGAGTGTAGGGATCCTTGAGCAGTTCTTC. This encodes CAWSVGILEQFF.

This clone is termed medium-sized. This chain uses TRBV27 with TRBJ1-2; D remains ambiguous. CDR3 length: 16 amino acids. V lost 3 bases to trimming and J lost 2 bases, with 16 bases between them. Germline V lookup: CDR1 MNHEY, CDR2 SMNVEV (reference sequence). The CDR3 spells CASSFGIGSANYGYTF. Written as DNA, the CDR3 is TGTGCCAGCAGTTTTGGGATAGGGTCAGCCAACTATGGCTACACCTTC.

The CDR3 loop is CASSSGPTNYGYTF. The CDR3 nucleotides read TGTGCCAGCAGCTCGGGACCCACTAACTATGGCTACACCTTC. The chain combines TRBV5-4 with TRBJ1-2, with TRBD1 as a possible D gene (5 bases). From germline, CDR1 is SGHNT and CDR2 YYREEE (reference sequence). Trimming pared 3 bases from V and 0 bases from J, leaving 9 bases between. This CDR3 is 14 amino acids long.

The chain joins TRBV10-3 to TRBJ1-3; D might be TRBD1 (5 bases). The CDR3 extends over 16 amino acids. The germline V gene has CDR1 ENHRY and CDR2 SYGVKD. V lost 6 bases, J lost 0 bases, and 15 bases lay in between. CDR3 amino acids: CAIRQEGIISGNTIYF. The CDR3 nucleotides are TGTGCCATCAGGCAAGAGGGGATAATCTCTGGAAACACCATATATTTT.

The rearrangement links TRBV20-1 to TRBJ1-4, with 7 bases that match TRBD1. The V gene end was trimmed by 8 bases and the J gene end by 13 bases; junction bases not matched to a gene: 10. Per germline, CDR1 DFQATT and CDR2 SNEGSKA (reference sequence). The CDR3 has 11 amino acids. This CDR3 is CSLMTGLRLFF. CDR3 nucleotide sequence: TGCAGTCTCATGACAGGGTTGAGACTGTTTTTT.

The chain recombines TRBV28 with TRBJ1-5; D is unclear. Germline V gene sequence: CDR1 MDHEN, CDR2 SYDVKM. Trimming pared 3 bases from V and 0 bases from J, leaving 9 bases between. CDR3 length: 15 amino acids. CDR3 in DNA: TGTGCCAGCAGTTTTTCGGAATATAGCAATCAGCCCCAGCATTTT. This sequence encodes CASSFSEYSNQPQHF. Using reference TRBV28 and TRBJ1-5 for the parts outside the CDR3, the full variable domain is DVKVTQSSRYLVKRTGEKVFLECVQDMDHENMFWYRQDPGLGLRLIYFSYDVKMKEKGDIPEGYSVSREKKERFSLILESASTNQTSMYLCASSFSEYSNQPQHFGDGTRLSIL.

This chain uses TRBV24-1 with TRBJ2-5; possibly TRBD1 for D (6 bases). Germline values: CDR1 KGHDR, CDR2 SFDVKD. Deletions cut 4 bases from V and 4 bases from J, with 12 bases between. This CDR3 spans 14 amino acids. For the CDR3, the DNA is TGTGCCACCAGTGAGACAGGTCTAGGAGAGACCCAGTACTTC. It translates to CATSETGLGETQYF.

This chain joins TRBV12-3 or TRBV12-4 and TRBJ2-7, with D maybe TRBD1 (6 bases). With 7 bases removed from V and 5 bases from J, the gap between germline ends came to 15 bases. The CDR3 runs 13 residues. The CDR3 sequence: CASTGGQSHEQYF. DNA of the CDR3: TGTGCCAGCACTGGGGGCCAAAGCCACGAGCAGTACTTC.

The chain has TRBV7-9 and TRBJ2-7; 13 bases are a match to TRBD2. The CDR3 sequence is 17 residues long. With 5 bases clipped from V and 6 bases from J, the junction kept 13 bases outside the gene matches. Germline lookup yields CDR1 SEHNR and CDR2 FQNEAQ (reference sequence). DNA for the CDR3: TGTGCCAGCAGCCCTAACCGGACTAGCGGGAGATCGGGCGAGCAGTACTTC. As protein: CASSPNRTSGRSGEQYF. Full variable domain (outside the CDR3, taken from reference TRBV7-9 and TRBJ2-7): DTGVSQNPRHKITKRGQNVTFRCDPISEHNRLYWYRQTLGQGPEFLTYFQNEAQLEKSRLLSDRFSAERPKGSFSTLEIQRTEQGDSAMYLCASSPNRTSGRSGEQYFGPGTRLTVT.

This rearrangement joins TRBV28 to TRBJ1-2; 7 positions agree with TRBD1. The trim removed 6 bases at V and 3 bases at J, leaving 7 bases unmatched. CDR1 is MDHEN, CDR2 SYDVKM, per germline. The CDR3 totals 14 residues. As DNA, the CDR3 is TGTGCCAGCAGGTACACCGGGACAGACTATGGCTACACCTTC. This gives the protein CASRYTGTDYGYTF.

This chain links TRBV3-1 (or the pseudogene TRBV3-2) with TRBJ1-2; no definite D call. V was pared by 1 base and J by 6 bases, with 15 bases between. CDR1 LGHDT and CDR2 YNNKEL come from the germline V gene (reference sequence). The CDR3 loop spans 15 amino acids. Here the CDR3 DNA reads TGTGCCAGCAGCCAAGGCACAGAGAAGTTAGATGGCTACACCTTC. It codes for CASSQGTEKLDGYTF.